Below, 16 T cell receptor beta chains from the same sample are listed, as sequenced in a study of cytomegalovirus exposure and HLA in healthy donors. Primers included in the PCR were 60 Vbeta and 13 Jbeta primers. The table came from immunoSEQ multiplex PCR; TCRdb's copy has only in-frame clones and leaves some out. The sample holds 200,000 to 250,000 clones, around 80% seen once. Sample: PBMCs. All receptors derive from a male donor in good health and CMV-seronegative.

The V call is TRBV10-3, the J call TRBJ1-4, with no clear D. Trimming took off 2 bases at V and 2 bases at J, with 9 bases between the two ends. The CDR3 loop spans 15 amino acids. From germline, CDR1 is ENHRY and CDR2 SYGVKD. Written as DNA, the CDR3 is TGTGCCATCAGTGAGACGGGGTCTACTAATGAAAAACTGTTTTTT. This encodes CAISETGSTNEKLFF.

This clone was seen a few times. V usage is TRBV6-6 and J usage is TRBJ1-5, with 9 bases matching TRBD1. The V gene's germline CDR1 is MNHNY and CDR2 SVGAGI (reference sequence). The J segment lost 4 bases and the V segment lost 5 bases, leaving 3 bases of the junction unmatched. CDR3 length equals 14 residues. CDR3 region: CASSLGTGNQPQHF. The DNA for the CDR3 is TGTGCCAGCAGTCTGGGGACAGGGAATCAGCCCCAGCATTTT.

This clone was picked up a small number of times. This sequence joins TRBV10-2 and TRBJ2-1, with TRBD2 matching over 10 bases. Germline CDR1 and CDR2: WSHSY and SAAADI. V was clipped by 1 base and J by 7 bases; unmatched bases: 10. The CDR3 covers 17 residues. CDR3 DNA sequence: TGCGCCAGCAGTGAGTACGCCGGGACTAGCGTCGTAAATGAGCAGTTCTTC. Its protein is CASSEYAGTSVVNEQFF.

This clone was counted a single time. This chain links TRBV28 with TRBJ1-1; a weak D match, TRBD1 (5 bases). This CDR3 is built from 14 residues. Germline values: CDR1 MDHEN, CDR2 SYDVKM. V lost 7 bases, J lost 4 bases, and 16 bases lay in between. This CDR3 is CASNQDRACTEAFF. The CDR3, as DNA: TGTGCCAGCAACCAAGACAGAGCTTGCACTGAAGCTTTCTTT.

The genes are TRBV5-1 and TRBJ1-2; D might be TRBD1 (5 bases). V lost 6 bases and J 0 bases, leaving 12 bases between the germline ends. From germline, CDR1 is SGHRS and CDR2 YFSETQ. CDR3 length: 14 residues. CDR3 in amino acids: CASNPAGSNYGYTF. The CDR3 DNA reads as TGCGCCAGCAACCCGGCAGGGTCTAACTATGGCTACACCTTC.

The chain has TRBV18 and TRBJ2-7; 13 positions match TRBD2. J was trimmed by 2 bases and V by 5 bases; bases with no gene match: 3. The V gene's germline CDR1 is KGHSH and CDR2 LQKENI. The CDR3 runs to 15 residues. The CDR3 coding sequence is TGTGCCAGCTCAGCCGGGACTAGCGGGGCCTACGAGCAGTACTTC. Encoded protein: CASSAGTSGAYEQYF.

This clone was observed a few times. The CDR3 here is CASSLRGYEQFF. The CDR3 DNA follows: TGTGCCAGCAGCTTGAGGGGATACGAGCAGTTCTTC. The J gene is TRBJ2-1, the V gene TRBV5-4; weak D call: TRBD1 (5 bases). Per germline, CDR1 SGHNT and CDR2 YYREEE (reference sequence). This CDR3 has 12 amino acids. V shed 1 base and J shed 10 bases, with 9 bases lying between them.

This clone was detected only a few times. This chain connects TRBV30 to TRBJ1-1, with TRBD1 identical over 7 bases. Germline V gene sequence: CDR1 GTSNPN, CDR2 SVGIG (reference sequence). CDR3 length: 12 residues. V lost 6 bases to trimming and J lost 1 base; unmatched junction nucleotides: 2. The CDR3 region has the DNA TGTGCCTGTCAGGGGGGGAACACTGAAGCTTTCTTT. Amino acids: CACQGGNTEAFF.

Only a few counts were recorded for this clone. The genes are TRBV5-1 and TRBJ2-2; D is unresolved. The CDR3 extends over 14 amino acids. With 0 bases removed from V and 8 bases from J, the gap between germline ends came to 11 bases. Germline CDR1 and CDR2: SGHRS and YFSETQ. The DNA of the CDR3 is TGCGCCAGCAGCTTGGTACCCGGGTCGGGGGAGCTGTTTTTT. Protein: CASSLVPGSGELFF.

CDR3 nucleotides: TGTGCCAGCAGCTTCCCTGGGCGTGCTGGCACTGAAGCTTTCTTT. Amino acids: CASSFPGRAGTEAFF. The gene calls are TRBV7-8 and TRBJ1-1; no reliable D call. CDR3 size: 15 residues. V dropped 3 bases and J dropped 4 bases, with 15 bases sitting between them. Germline lookup yields CDR1 SGHVS and CDR2 FQNEAQ.

This clone came up a few times. The V and J genes are TRBV2 and TRBJ1-1; D unclear. Deletions cut 6 bases from V and 4 bases from J, with 12 bases between. Germline CDR1 is SNHLY and CDR2 is FYNNEI. There are 13 residues in the CDR3. The CDR3 sequence is CASRPGRSTEAFF. In DNA, the CDR3 is TGTGCCAGCAGGCCGGGAAGGAGCACTGAAGCTTTCTTT.

This clone was seen a single time. The J gene is TRBJ2-7, the V gene TRBV27; 7 bases are a match to TRBD1. Germline CDR1 reads MNHEY; CDR2 reads SMNVEV (reference sequence). This CDR3 contains 14 residues. V lost 10 bases, J lost 7 bases, and 16 bases stayed unmatched. CDR3 amino acids: CATKPSGGKGEQYF. The CDR3 region has the DNA TGTGCCACTAAACCATCAGGGGGAAAGGGGGAGCAGTACTTC.

The genes are TRBV5-6 and TRBJ1-3; TRBD1 might be the D (6 bases). V lost 2 bases and J 0 bases, leaving 12 bases between the germline ends. CDR3 length equals 16 residues. Looked up from germline, CDR1 is SGHDT and CDR2 is YYEEEE. CDR3 DNA sequence: TGTGCCAGCAGCTTACAGACAGGCAACTCTGGAAACACCATATATTTT. Encoded protein: CASSLQTGNSGNTIYF.

The chain recombines TRBV19 with TRBJ1-2; D gene ambiguous. The V end was cut by 1 base, the J end by 2 bases, with 8 bases between. CDR3 length equals 14 residues. Germline V lookup: CDR1 LNHDA, CDR2 SQIVND (reference sequence). This CDR3 reads CASSIAGVNYGYTF. The CDR3 DNA reads as TGTGCCAGTAGTATAGCCGGGGTAAACTATGGCTACACCTTC.

This chain joins TRBV5-6 and TRBJ1-5, with D unresolved. Looked up from germline, CDR1 is SGHDT and CDR2 is YYEEEE. The CDR3 contains 15 residues. V shed 0 bases and J shed 6 bases, with 13 bases lying between them. CDR3: CASSLAGGWGQPQHF. In DNA, the CDR3 is TGTGCCAGCAGCTTGGCAGGAGGGTGGGGTCAGCCCCAGCATTTT.

This chain connects TRBV18 to TRBJ2-1; 10 nucleotides line up with TRBD1. Trimming cost V 4 bases and J 7 bases; bases outside gene matches: 4. Looked up from germline, CDR1 is KGHSH and CDR2 is LQKENI. The length of the CDR3 is 14 residues. The CDR3 here is CASSLGTGVNEQFF. In nucleotides, the CDR3 is TGTGCCAGCTCACTTGGGACAGGGGTAAATGAGCAGTTCTTC.